These 32 T cell receptor beta chains came from one sample sequenced in a study of blood T cell repertoires in COVID-19. Here immunoSEQ multiplex PCR was the method, and the copy in TCRdb shows in-frame clones only, minus some. Here the sample spans about 120,000 clones, 75% to 90% being singletons. The sequencing input was peripheral blood. Source of these receptors: an older man with active or convalescent COVID-19.

The CDR3 spells CASSPGQVFGQYF. The CDR3, as DNA: TGTGCCAGCAGCCCCGGACAGGTCTTTGGGCAGTACTTC. The V and J genes are TRBV3-1 (or the pseudogene TRBV3-2) and TRBJ2-7; TRBD1 matches 7 bases. The CDR3 totals 13 residues. Germline-derived CDR1 and CDR2 are LGHDT and YNNKEL (reference sequence). Trimming at V came to 4 bases and at J to 9 bases, leaving 9 bases not matched to a gene.

V and J are TRBV7-2 and TRBJ2-1; D might be TRBD2 (6 bases). V dropped 0 bases and J dropped 4 bases, with 10 bases sitting between them. Germline assignment: CDR1 SGHTA and CDR2 FQGNSA. This CDR3 has 15 amino acids. CDR3 residues: CASSLAGGQYNEQFF. The DNA of the CDR3 is TGTGCCAGCAGCTTAGCCGGGGGTCAGTACAATGAGCAGTTCTTC.

The J gene is TRBJ2-3, the V gene TRBV5-6; 11 bases map to TRBD2. This CDR3 contains 14 residues. V trimming: 6 bases; J trimming: 2 bases; junction bases outside the gene matches: 2. CDR1 is SGHDT and CDR2 is YYEEEE in the germline V gene. CDR3: CASMTSGVTDTQYF. The DNA for the CDR3 is TGTGCCAGCATGACTAGCGGGGTCACAGATACGCAGTATTTT. Full variable domain (missing parts from reference TRBV5-6 and TRBJ2-3): DAGVTQSPTHLIKTRGQQVTLRCSPKSGHDTVSWYQQALGQGPQFIFQYYEEEERQRGNFPDRFSGHQFPNYSSELNVNALLLGDSALYLCASMTSGVTDTQYFGPGTRLTVL.

This clone was picked up a small number of times. The chain uses TRBV19 and TRBJ1-2; 10 bases line up with TRBD1. Germline V gene lookup returns CDR1 LNHDA and CDR2 SQIVND (reference sequence). The trim removed 4 bases at V and 0 bases at J, leaving 8 bases unmatched. CDR3 length: 17 amino acids. In nucleotides, the CDR3 is TGTGCCAGTAGTACAAGGACAGGGGGTTCGACTAACTATGGCTACACCTTC. It encodes CASSTRTGGSTNYGYTF.

V gene TRBV7-8 combines with J gene TRBJ2-7, with a weak D call TRBD2 (6 bases). This CDR3 has 16 amino acids. In germline, CDR1 is SGHVS, CDR2 FQNEAQ. V lost 5 bases and J lost 0, with 17 bases in between. The CDR3 sequence: CASSPSGGTSSYEQYF. In DNA, the CDR3 is TGTGCCAGCAGCCCGTCGGGCGGGACGAGCTCCTACGAGCAGTACTTC. The full variable domain, rest sourced from reference TRBV7-8 and TRBJ2-7, is GAGVSQSPRYKVAKRGQDVALRCDPISGHVSLFWYQQALGQGPEFLTYFQNEAQLDKSGLPSDRFFAERPEGSVSTLKIQRTQQEDSAVYLCASSPSGGTSSYEQYFGPGTRLTVT.

The V gene is TRBV24-1, the J gene TRBJ1-2, with D hard to call. This CDR3 spans 14 amino acids. Germline lookup yields CDR1 KGHDR and CDR2 SFDVKD. Trimming stripped 2 bases from V and 4 bases from J, with 10 bases between. Written as DNA, the CDR3 is TGTGCCACCAGTGATTCTGGGGAGGCCTATGGCTACACCTTC. Its protein is CATSDSGEAYGYTF.

The rearrangement joins TRBV6-1 to TRBJ2-7; tentatively, D is TRBD2 (6 bases). Looked up from germline, CDR1 is MNHNS and CDR2 is SASEGT. V shed 3 bases and J shed 6 bases, with 15 bases lying between them. CDR3 length equals 14 residues. The DNA for the CDR3 is TGTGCCAGCAGTGATCCGGGAGAGGGCGGCGAGCAGTACTTC. Translation: CASSDPGEGGEQYF.

V usage is TRBV6-5 and J usage is TRBJ1-3; D is possibly TRBD1 (5 bases). The CDR3 totals 14 residues. From germline, CDR1 is MNHEY and CDR2 SVGAGI. Trimming removed 8 bases from V and 0 bases from J, with 11 bases in between. This CDR3 reads CASHDSYSGNTIYF. In DNA, the CDR3 is TGTGCCAGCCACGACAGCTACTCTGGAAACACCATATATTTT.

The chain employs TRBV28 and TRBJ1-6; 9 bases agree with TRBD1. The ends lost 6 bases at V and 11 bases at J; junction bases unmatched: 5. CDR1 and CDR2 (germline): MDHEN, SYDVKM. The CDR3 length is 13 residues. In DNA, the CDR3 is TGTGCCAGCAGGCCCGGACAGGGGACACCCCTCCACTTT. Translated, it gives CASRPGQGTPLHF.

The chain employs TRBV24-1 and TRBJ2-7; 8 bases are a match to TRBD2. This CDR3 comprises 15 residues. J gave up 3 bases and V 4 bases, and 7 bases lay outside the gene matches. Germline V CDR1 and CDR2: KGHDR, SFDVKD. CDR3 in DNA: TGTGCCACCAGTGAAACTGGACTAGCCGACTACGAGCAGTACTTC. This codes for CATSETGLADYEQYF.

This chain joins TRBV27 and TRBJ2-3; D gene ambiguous. Germline V gives CDR1 MNHEY, CDR2 SMNVEV (reference sequence). The CDR3 is 11 amino acids. The ends were cut back, 8 bases at V and 3 bases at J, with 6 bases in the middle. The CDR3 DNA is TGTGCCAGCGGCCGAACAGATACGCAGTATTTT. Residues: CASGRTDTQYF.

The chain recombines TRBV18 with TRBJ2-1; no clear D gene. This CDR3 contains 15 residues. The germline V gene has CDR1 KGHSH and CDR2 LQKENI. Trimming stripped 4 bases from V and 0 bases from J, with 10 bases between. DNA of the CDR3: TGTGCCAGCTCACGAGACAATCCCTCCTACAATGAGCAGTTCTTC. Encoded protein: CASSRDNPSYNEQFF.

CDR3 region: CASSTRPGSRAEAFF. In nucleotides, the CDR3 is TGTGCCAGCAGCACCCGACCGGGATCTAGGGCTGAAGCTTTCTTT. This chain joins TRBV9 and TRBJ1-1; no reliable D call. The CDR3 consists of 15 residues. The germline V gene encodes CDR1 SGDLS and CDR2 YYNGEE. Between the trimmed V and J ends, which lost 4 bases and 6 bases, there was a span of 19 bases.

V usage is TRBV7-3 and J usage is TRBJ2-1; the match to TRBD2 covers 9 bases. This CDR3 contains 14 residues. The germline CDR1 and CDR2 sequences are SGHTA and FQGTGA. With 4 bases clipped from V and 8 bases from J, the junction kept 6 bases outside the gene matches. The CDR3 loop reads CASSSGTSHHEQFF. The CDR3, as DNA: TGTGCCAGCAGCTCGGGGACTAGCCACCATGAGCAGTTCTTC.

This clone has only one observation. The V and J genes are TRBV6-2 or TRBV6-3 and TRBJ2-7; D possibly corresponds to TRBD2 (5 bases). The CDR3 is made up of 15 amino acids. Germline values: CDR1 MNHEY, CDR2 SVGEGT. V was shortened by 5 bases and J by 7 bases, with 21 bases between the two germline ends. CDR3 sequence (DNA): TGTGCCAGCAGTCCCTGGGGAGAAAGAATGGGGGAGCAGTACTTC. Its translation: CASSPWGERMGEQYF.

The rearrangement joins TRBV18 to TRBJ1-5, with D hard to call. The V gene lost 3 bases and the J gene lost 5 bases, with 14 bases spanning the gap. The CDR3 runs 15 residues. Germline V gene sequence: CDR1 KGHSH, CDR2 LQKENI. The chain's CDR3 is CASSPTAGEDQPQHF. The CDR3 DNA is TGTGCCAGCTCACCGACTGCCGGGGAGGATCAGCCCCAGCATTTT.

This clone was seen only a few times. This chain joins TRBV5-1 and TRBJ2-5; 8 bases line up with TRBD2. Germline loops: CDR1 SGHRS, CDR2 YFSETQ. This CDR3 comprises 16 residues. The V and J ends lost 6 bases and 4 bases, in that order; junction bases with no gene match: 14. CDR3 amino acids: CASTKTGGALGETQYF. CDR3 DNA: TGCGCCAGCACCAAGACCGGGGGGGCGCTAGGAGAGACCCAGTACTTC.

The V gene is TRBV5-6, the J gene TRBJ2-2, with 8 positions matching TRBD2. Unmatched junction bases numbered 5, after V lost 1 base and J lost 6 bases. CDR1 and CDR2 (germline): SGHDT, YYEEEE. The CDR3 has 15 residues. CDR3 protein: CASSLSGRFAGELFF. CDR3 sequence (DNA): TGTGCCAGCAGCTTGAGCGGGAGATTCGCCGGGGAGCTGTTTTTT.

V is TRBV19 and J is TRBJ1-5; 10 nucleotides match TRBD1. CDR1 and CDR2 from the germline V gene are LNHDA and SQIVND (reference sequence). The CDR3 consists of 16 residues. The V gene end was trimmed by 6 bases and the J gene end by 1 base; junction bases not matched to a gene: 6. The CDR3 DNA reads TGTGCCAGTAGGAGAGGGGACAGGGGCAGCAATCAGCCCCAGCATTTT. This sequence encodes CASRRGDRGSNQPQHF.

The gene calls are TRBV29-1 and TRBJ2-1; D gene unclear. CDR1 is SQVTM, CDR2 ANQGSEA, per germline. The CDR3 runs to 12 residues. With 6 bases removed from V and 4 bases from J, the gap between germline ends came to 10 bases. CDR3 protein: CSVLNGYNEQFF. The CDR3 region has the DNA TGCAGCGTCCTGAACGGGTACAATGAGCAGTTCTTC.

This chain connects TRBV15 to TRBJ1-1; D might be TRBD1 (5 bases). V was shortened by 1 base and J by 11 bases, with 11 bases between the two germline ends. CDR3 length equals 12 residues. Germline assignment: CDR1 LNHNV and CDR2 YYDKDF (reference sequence). In nucleotides, the CDR3 is TGTGCCACCAGCAGAGGGGGGGAGGGTGCTTTCTTT. This sequence encodes CATSRGGEGAFF.

The chain recombines TRBV9 with TRBJ2-5; 11 positions match TRBD2. CDR1 and CDR2 (germline): SGDLS, YYNGEE. This CDR3 contains 19 residues. V dropped 0 bases and J dropped 3; count of bases not matched to a gene: 13. In nucleotides, the CDR3 is TGTGCCAGCAGCGTAGACTCAATGGTGACTAGCGGGGACGAAGAGACCCAGTACTTC. This codes for CASSVDSMVTSGDEETQYF.

Written as DNA, the CDR3 is TGTGCCAGCAGCTTAGTCACGGGACTCCAAACCTTAGAGCAGTACTTC. Encoded protein: CASSLVTGLQTLEQYF. The chain joins TRBV7-2 to TRBJ2-7, with D possibly matching TRBD2 (6 bases). This CDR3 comprises 16 residues. Germline values: CDR1 SGHTA, CDR2 FQGNSA. V was trimmed by 1 base and J by 7 bases, leaving 20 bases between them.

This clone has a handful of counts. The chain has TRBV2 and TRBJ2-5; 12 bases fit TRBD2. Germline assignment: CDR1 SNHLY and CDR2 FYNNEI. V shed 0 bases, J shed 1 base, and the junction held 3 bases outside the gene matches. The CDR3 is 17 residues long. This chain's CDR3 is CASSEATSGGFQETQYF. The CDR3 DNA reads as TGTGCCAGCAGTGAAGCGACTAGCGGGGGATTCCAAGAGACCCAGTACTTC.

The CDR3 loop is CASSSQGNYGYTF. The CDR3 bases are TGCGCCAGCAGCTCACAGGGGAACTATGGCTACACCTTC. The V and J genes are TRBV5-1 and TRBJ1-2, with TRBD1 identical over 7 bases. Germline V gene sequence: CDR1 SGHRS, CDR2 YFSETQ. V lost 3 bases, J lost 2 bases, and 1 base stayed unmatched. This CDR3 is 13 amino acids long.

The chain's CDR3 is CASSRMGAAGNTIYF. CDR3 bases: TGTGCCAGCAGCCGAATGGGGGCGGCTGGAAACACCATATATTTT. V usage is TRBV16 and J usage is TRBJ1-3; a possible D gene is TRBD1 (6 bases). The V end lost 4 bases, the J end lost 2 bases, and 12 bases lay between the germline ends. CDR1 KGHSY and CDR2 FQNENV come from the germline V gene. The CDR3 is 15 residues long.

The V call is TRBV28, the J call TRBJ1-1; D call uncertain. Germline CDR1 MDHEN, CDR2 SYDVKM. V gave up 7 bases and J gave up 3 bases, with 12 bases separating them. The CDR3 covers 13 residues. The CDR3, as DNA: TGTGCCAGCACCCGATACAGTTACACTGAAGCTTTCTTT. This gives the protein CASTRYSYTEAFF.

The J gene is TRBJ2-3, the V gene TRBV6-5; 8 bases map to TRBD2. The CDR3 covers 16 residues. The ends lost 2 bases at V and 6 bases at J; junction bases unmatched: 10. Germline V gene sequence: CDR1 MNHEY, CDR2 SVGAGI. CDR3 amino acids: CASSYRSGKSPDTQYF. CDR3 coding DNA: TGTGCCAGCAGTTACCGTAGCGGGAAAAGCCCCGATACGCAGTATTTT.

CDR3 loop: CASSLDRGGYEQYF. CDR3 nucleotide sequence: TGTGCCAGCAGTTTGGACAGGGGGGGTTACGAGCAGTACTTC. This chain joins TRBV6-5 and TRBJ2-7; TRBD1 aligns across 10 bases. The CDR3 is 14 amino acids. The junction had 4 bases not matched to a gene; V was cut back by 4 bases and J by 4 bases. Germline assignment: CDR1 MNHEY and CDR2 SVGAGI.

The V call is TRBV19, the J call TRBJ2-7, with TRBD1 matching over 8 bases. J was trimmed by 3 bases and V by 8 bases; bases with no gene match: 9. The CDR3 has 14 residues. Germline V gives CDR1 LNHDA, CDR2 SQIVND (reference sequence). Written as DNA, the CDR3 is TGTGCCAGTCAGCGGGCAGGGGGCGGCTACGAGCAGTACTTC. Translation: CASQRAGGGYEQYF.

The CDR3 protein is CASSQGRSNEQFF. The CDR3 DNA sequence: TGCGCCAGCAGCCAAGGCCGGTCCAATGAGCAGTTCTTC. The chain employs TRBV4-1 and TRBJ2-1; D call uncertain. Trimming stripped 1 base from V and 6 bases from J, with 7 bases between. The CDR3 has 13 residues. CDR1 is MGHRA, CDR2 YSYEKL, per germline.

In this sample, this clone turned up once. Written as DNA, the CDR3 is TGTGCCAGCAGTCATTCTAGCGGGAGGGAAGGGACCTCCTACAATGAGCAGTTCTTC. Amino acids: CASSHSSGREGTSYNEQFF. This chain links TRBV28 with TRBJ2-1; 12 bases agree with TRBD2. V was clipped by 5 bases and J by 0 bases; unmatched bases: 11. The CDR3 extends over 19 amino acids. Germline CDR1 is MDHEN and CDR2 is SYDVKM.